This TCR beta chain was retrieved from a study of blood T cell repertoires in COVID-19. Study summary: Samples of COVID-19 (acute and convalescent) were obtained from the United States, Italy and Spain. Sources were T cells, B-cell-depleted T cells, or PBMCs; the material itself was cDNA or gDNA.

With V trimmed by 6 bases and J by 6 bases, 10 bases remained unmatched. Germline V gives CDR1 SNHLY, CDR2 FYNNEI. This CDR3 comprises 15 residues. This clone was recorded once. The Seattle patients, enrolled during active infection, were followed longitudinally. Source study methods: How many nucleated cells were present was estimated from reference gene primer amplification. Sequenced by immunoSEQ multiplex PCR; TCRdb stores in-frame clones only, minus some. V, J and clone size are those of that table, while D and trimming were read from the DNA. This sample has roughly 170,000 clones, with roughly 89% found just once.

This sequence originates from a woman aged 65 to 85 with COVID-19, enrolled during active disease. Sample: peripheral blood. The rearrangement uses TRBV2 and TRBJ2-3; 9 positions match TRBD1. CDR3 coding DNA: TGTGCCAGCAGGGCGGGACAGGGCCTAAGTGATACGCAGTATTTT. Residues: CASRAGQGLSDTQYF.